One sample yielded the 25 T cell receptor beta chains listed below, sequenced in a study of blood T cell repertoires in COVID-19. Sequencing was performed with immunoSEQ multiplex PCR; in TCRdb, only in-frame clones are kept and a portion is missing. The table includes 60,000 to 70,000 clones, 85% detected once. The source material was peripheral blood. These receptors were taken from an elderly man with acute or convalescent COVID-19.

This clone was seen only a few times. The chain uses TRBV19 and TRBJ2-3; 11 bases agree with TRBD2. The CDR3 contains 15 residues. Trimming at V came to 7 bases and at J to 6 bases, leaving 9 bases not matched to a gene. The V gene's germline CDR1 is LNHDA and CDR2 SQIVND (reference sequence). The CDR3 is CASTQKGLAVDTQYF. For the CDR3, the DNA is TGTGCCAGTACTCAAAAGGGACTAGCGGTCGATACGCAGTATTTT.

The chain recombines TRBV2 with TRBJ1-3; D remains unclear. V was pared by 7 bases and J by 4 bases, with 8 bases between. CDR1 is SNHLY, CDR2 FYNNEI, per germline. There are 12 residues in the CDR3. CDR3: CASNNIGNTIYF. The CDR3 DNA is TGTGCCAGCAATAACATAGGAAACACCATATATTTT.

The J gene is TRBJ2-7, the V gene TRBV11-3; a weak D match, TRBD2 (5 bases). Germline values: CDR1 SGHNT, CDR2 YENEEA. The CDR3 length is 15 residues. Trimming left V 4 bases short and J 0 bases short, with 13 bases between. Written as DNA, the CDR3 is TGTGCCAGCAGCTCCCCTCAGAGGGCCTCCTACGAGCAGTACTTC. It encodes CASSSPQRASYEQYF.

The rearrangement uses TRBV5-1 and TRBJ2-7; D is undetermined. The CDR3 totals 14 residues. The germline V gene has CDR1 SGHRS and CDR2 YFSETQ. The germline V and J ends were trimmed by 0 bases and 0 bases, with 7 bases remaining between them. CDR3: CASSLAPSSYEQYF. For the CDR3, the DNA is TGCGCCAGCAGCTTGGCCCCGAGCTCCTACGAGCAGTACTTC.

The CDR3 nucleotides read TGTGCCATCAGTGATGTTTTGGGGACTAGCGGCAATGAGCAGTTCTTC. Its protein product is CAISDVLGTSGNEQFF. This chain uses TRBV10-3 with TRBJ2-1; 11 bases agree with TRBD2. Germline V CDR1 and CDR2: ENHRY, SYGVKD. CDR3 length: 16 amino acids. V dropped 3 bases and J dropped 6; count of bases not matched to a gene: 7.

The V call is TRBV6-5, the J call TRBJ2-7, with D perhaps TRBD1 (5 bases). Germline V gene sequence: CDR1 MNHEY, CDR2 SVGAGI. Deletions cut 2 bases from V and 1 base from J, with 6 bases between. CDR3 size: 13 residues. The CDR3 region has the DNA TGTGCCAGCAGTTACAGGGGTTCCTACGAGCAGTACTTC. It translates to CASSYRGSYEQYF.

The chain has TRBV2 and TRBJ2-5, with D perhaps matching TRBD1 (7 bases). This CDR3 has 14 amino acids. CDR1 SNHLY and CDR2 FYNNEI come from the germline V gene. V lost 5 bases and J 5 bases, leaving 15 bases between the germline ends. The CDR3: CASSSDRAGETQYF. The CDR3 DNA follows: TGTGCCAGCAGTTCCGACAGGGCGGGGGAGACCCAGTACTTC.

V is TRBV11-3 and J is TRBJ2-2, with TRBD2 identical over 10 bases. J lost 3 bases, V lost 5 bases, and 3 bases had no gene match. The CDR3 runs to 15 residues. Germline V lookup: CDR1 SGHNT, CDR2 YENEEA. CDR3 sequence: CASSAGTSDTGELFF. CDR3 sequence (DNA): TGTGCCAGCAGCGCCGGGACTAGCGACACCGGGGAGCTGTTTTTT.

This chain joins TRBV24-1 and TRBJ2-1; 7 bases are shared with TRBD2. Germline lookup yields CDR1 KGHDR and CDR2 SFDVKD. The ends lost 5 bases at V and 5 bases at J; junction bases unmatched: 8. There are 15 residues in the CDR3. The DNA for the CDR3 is TGTGCCACCAGTGTTCGGGGGGTCACCGACAATGAGCAGTTCTTC. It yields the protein CATSVRGVTDNEQFF.

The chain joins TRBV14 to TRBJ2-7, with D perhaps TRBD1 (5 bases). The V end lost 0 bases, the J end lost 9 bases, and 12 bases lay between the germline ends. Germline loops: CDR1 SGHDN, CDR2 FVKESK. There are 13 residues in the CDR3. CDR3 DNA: TGTGCCAGCAGCCAAGATCTGGGGCGTTGGCAGTACTTC. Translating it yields CASSQDLGRWQYF. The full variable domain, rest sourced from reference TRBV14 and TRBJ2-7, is EAGVTQFPSHSVIEKGQTVTLRCDPISGHDNLYWYRRVMGKEIKFLLHFVKESKQDESGMPNNRFLAERTGGTYSTLKVQPAELEDSGVYFCASSQDLGRWQYFGPGTRLTVT.

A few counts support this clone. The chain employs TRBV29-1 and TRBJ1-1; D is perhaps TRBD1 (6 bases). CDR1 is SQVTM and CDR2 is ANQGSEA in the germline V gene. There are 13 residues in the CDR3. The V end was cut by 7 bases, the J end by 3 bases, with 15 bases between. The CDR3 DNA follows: TGCAGCGCCAAACAGGGTAGAGACACTGAAGCTTTCTTT. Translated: CSAKQGRDTEAFF.

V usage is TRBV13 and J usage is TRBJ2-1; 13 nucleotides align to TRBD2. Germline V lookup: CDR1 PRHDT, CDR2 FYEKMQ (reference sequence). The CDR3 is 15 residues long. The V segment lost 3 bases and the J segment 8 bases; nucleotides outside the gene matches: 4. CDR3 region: CASSFTSGRVDEQFF. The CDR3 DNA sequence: TGTGCCAGCAGCTTTACTAGCGGGAGGGTCGATGAGCAGTTCTTC.

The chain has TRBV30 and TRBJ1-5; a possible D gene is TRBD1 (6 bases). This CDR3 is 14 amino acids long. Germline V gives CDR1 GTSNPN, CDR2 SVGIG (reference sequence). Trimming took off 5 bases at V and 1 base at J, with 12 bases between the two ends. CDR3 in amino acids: CAWSGQSSNQPQHF. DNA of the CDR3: TGTGCCTGGTCAGGACAGTCGAGCAATCAGCCCCAGCATTTT.

CDR3 DNA: TGTGCCAGTAGTATAGGGGGGGTTGACAATCAGCCCCAGCATTTT. Translating gives CASSIGGVDNQPQHF. The rearrangement uses TRBV19 and TRBJ1-5, with a weak D call TRBD1 (5 bases). Trimming cost V 1 base and J 3 bases, with 10 bases left between them. CDR1 is LNHDA and CDR2 is SQIVND in the germline V gene (reference sequence). The CDR3 runs 15 residues.

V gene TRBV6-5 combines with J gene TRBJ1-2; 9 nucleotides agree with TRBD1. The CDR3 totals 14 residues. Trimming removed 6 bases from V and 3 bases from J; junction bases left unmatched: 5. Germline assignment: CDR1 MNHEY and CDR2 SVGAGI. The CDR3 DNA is TGTGCCAGCAGACGAGGACAGGGGCACTATGGCTACACCTTC. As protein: CASRRGQGHYGYTF.

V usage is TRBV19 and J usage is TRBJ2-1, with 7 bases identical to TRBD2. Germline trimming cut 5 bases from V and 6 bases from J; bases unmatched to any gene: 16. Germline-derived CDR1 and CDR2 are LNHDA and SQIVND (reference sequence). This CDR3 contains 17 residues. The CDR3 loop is CASSAVGKGLGVNEQFF. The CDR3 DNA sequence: TGTGCCAGTAGTGCCGTAGGGAAAGGACTAGGAGTCAATGAGCAGTTCTTC.

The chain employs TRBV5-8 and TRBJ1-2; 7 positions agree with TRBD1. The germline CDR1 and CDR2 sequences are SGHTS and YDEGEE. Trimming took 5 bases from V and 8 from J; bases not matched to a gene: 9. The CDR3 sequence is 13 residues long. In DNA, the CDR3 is TGTGCCAGCAGTCCTGACAGGGCTGGGGGCTACACCTTC. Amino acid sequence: CASSPDRAGGYTF. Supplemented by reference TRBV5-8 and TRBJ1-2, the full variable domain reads EAGVTQSPTHLIKTRGQQATLRCSPISGHTSVYWYQQALGLGLQFLLWYDEGEERNRGNFPPRFSGRQFPNYSSELNVNALELEDSALYLCASSPDRAGGYTFGSGTRLTVV.

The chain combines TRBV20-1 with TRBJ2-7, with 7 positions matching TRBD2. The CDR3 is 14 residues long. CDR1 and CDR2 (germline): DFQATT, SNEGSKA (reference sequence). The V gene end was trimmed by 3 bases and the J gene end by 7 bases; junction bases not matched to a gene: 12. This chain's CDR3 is CSASGAGRTWEQYF. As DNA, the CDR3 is TGCAGTGCTAGTGGAGCGGGGAGGACCTGGGAGCAGTACTTC.

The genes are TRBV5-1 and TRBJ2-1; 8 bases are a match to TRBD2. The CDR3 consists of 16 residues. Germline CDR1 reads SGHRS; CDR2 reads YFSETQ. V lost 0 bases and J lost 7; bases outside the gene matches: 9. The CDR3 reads CASSLGSGGPRNEQFF. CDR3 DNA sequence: TGCGCCAGCAGCTTGGGCTCGGGAGGGCCTCGGAATGAGCAGTTCTTC.

In DNA form, the CDR3 reads TGTGCCAGCAGCCCCAGACACCGCACAGATACGCAGTATTTT. This translates into CASSPRHRTDTQYF. The chain combines TRBV7-9 with TRBJ2-3; D is uncertain. In germline, CDR1 is SEHNR, CDR2 FQNEAQ (reference sequence). The germline V and J ends were trimmed by 5 bases and 1 base, with 10 bases remaining between them. The CDR3 sequence is 14 residues long.

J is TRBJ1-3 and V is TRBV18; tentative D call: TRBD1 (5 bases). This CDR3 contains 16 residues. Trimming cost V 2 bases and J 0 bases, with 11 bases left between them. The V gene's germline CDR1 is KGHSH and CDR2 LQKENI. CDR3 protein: CASSPIQASSGNTIYF. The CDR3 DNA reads TGTGCCAGCTCACCAATACAGGCCTCCTCTGGAAACACCATATATTTT.

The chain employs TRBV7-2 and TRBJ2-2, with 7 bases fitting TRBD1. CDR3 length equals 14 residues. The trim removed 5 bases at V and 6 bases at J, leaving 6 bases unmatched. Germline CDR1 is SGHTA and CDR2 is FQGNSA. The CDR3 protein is CASSAQGVAGELFF. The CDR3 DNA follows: TGTGCCAGCAGCGCCCAGGGGGTCGCCGGGGAGCTGTTTTTT.

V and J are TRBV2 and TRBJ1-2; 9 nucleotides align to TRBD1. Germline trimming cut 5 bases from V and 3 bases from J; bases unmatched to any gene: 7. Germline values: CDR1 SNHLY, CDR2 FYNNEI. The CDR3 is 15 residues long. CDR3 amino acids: CASSRGQGRDYGYTF. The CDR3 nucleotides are TGTGCCAGCAGTAGGGGACAGGGAAGAGACTATGGCTACACCTTC.

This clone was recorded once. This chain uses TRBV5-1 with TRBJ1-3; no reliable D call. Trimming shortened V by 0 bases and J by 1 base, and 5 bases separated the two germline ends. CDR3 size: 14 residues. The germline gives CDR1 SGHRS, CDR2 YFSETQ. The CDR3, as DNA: TGCGCCAGCAGCTTGGGTTCTTCTGGAAACACCATATATTTT. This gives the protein CASSLGSSGNTIYF.

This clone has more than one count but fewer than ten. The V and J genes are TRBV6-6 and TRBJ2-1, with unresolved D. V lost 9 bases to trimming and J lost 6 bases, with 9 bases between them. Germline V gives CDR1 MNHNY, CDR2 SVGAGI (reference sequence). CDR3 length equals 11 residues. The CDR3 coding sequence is TGTGCCAGTTGGAGAGCCAATGAGCAGTTCTTC. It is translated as CASWRANEQFF.